The 18 T cell receptor beta chains listed next were all sequenced from one sample in a study of blood T cells in healthy people across ages. Primed by a sample-barcoded 5' primer and a J-beta primer mix, a second PCR proceeded for about 7 to 12 cycles. TCRdb reanalysed the 5' RACE reads using MiXCR and keeps one entry per CDR3 protein. Of nearly 800,000 distinct CDR3 sequences listed, more than 50% are singletons. Sequenced input: blood. These receptors were taken from a man aged 35 to 55 in good health.

The chain uses TRBV27 and TRBJ2-3; 16 bases match TRBD2. CDR1 and CDR2 (germline): MNHEY, SMNVEV (reference sequence). The CDR3 spans 16 residues. CDR3 bases: TGTGCGACCGACCCGGGACTAGCGGGGGGGTTAGATACGCAGTATTTT. It specifies CATDPGLAGGLDTQYF.

This clonotype has just a few counts. The chain uses TRBV14 and TRBJ2-7, with TRBD1 matching 10 bases. The ends lost 5 bases at V and 6 bases at J; junction bases unmatched: 7. CDR3 size: 14 residues. The V gene's germline CDR1 is SGHDN and CDR2 FVKESK. The CDR3 here is CASSFRQGAGEQYF. The CDR3 nucleotides read TGTGCCAGCAGCTTCAGACAGGGGGCAGGCGAGCAGTACTTC.

This clonotype was counted between two and nine times. CDR3 loop: CASSPGLSRSYNEQFF. CDR3 sequence (DNA): TGCGCCAGCAGCCCGGGACTTTCTCGATCCTACAATGAGCAGTTCTTC. This chain links TRBV5-1 with TRBJ2-1; D is perhaps TRBD2 (6 bases). CDR3 length: 16 amino acids. The V end was cut by 4 bases, the J end by 1 base, with 15 bases between. Germline CDR1 is SGHRS and CDR2 is YFSETQ.

This chain connects TRBV12-3 or TRBV12-4 to TRBJ2-4; 9 nucleotides line up with TRBD2. Matching the DNA end better, TRBJ2-7 makes the J call doubtful. The CDR3 loop spans 14 amino acids. Here the CDR3 reads CASRMTSGVYEQYF. CDR3 DNA sequence: TGTGCCAGCAGGATGACTAGCGGAGTCTACGAGCAGTACTTC.

The rearrangement uses TRBV20-1 and TRBJ2-5; D is perhaps TRBD1 or TRBD2 (6 bases each). This CDR3 is 15 amino acids long. Per the germline V gene, CDR1 is DFQATT and CDR2 is SNEGSKA (reference sequence). Trimming shortened V by 2 bases and J by 4 bases, and 17 bases separated the two germline ends. CDR3 coding DNA: TGCAGTGCTAGATCCCGGGGCGGGGACACAGAGACCCAGTACTTC. Residues: CSARSRGGDTETQYF.

This clonotype was detected only a few times. The V gene is TRBV6-1, the J gene TRBJ1-2; D not certain. Trimming stripped 2 bases from V and 4 bases from J, with 17 bases between. CDR3 length: 16 amino acids. In germline, CDR1 is MNHNS, CDR2 SASEGT. In nucleotides, the CDR3 is TGTGCCAGCAGTGAACATTCGGACCGAAGCCGCTATGGCTACACCTTC. The encoded protein is CASSEHSDRSRYGYTF.

This chain links TRBV21-1 with TRBJ2-7. TRBV21-1 is flagged as a pseudogene. The CDR3 sequence is 11 residues long. CDR3 DNA: TGTGCCAGCAACAACCAAGATGAGCAGTACTTC. It is translated as CASNNQDEQYF.

The chain combines TRBV20-1 with TRBJ2-4; the match to TRBD1 covers 12 bases. The CDR3 is 16 residues long. Per germline, CDR1 DFQATT and CDR2 SNEGSKA (reference sequence). Germline trimming cut 3 bases from V and 0 bases from J; bases unmatched to any gene: 3. CDR3 bases: TGCAGTGCTAGGGGACAGGGGGCTCTAGCCAAAAACATTCAGTACTTC. Amino acid sequence: CSARGQGALAKNIQYF.

The rearrangement joins TRBV7-2 to TRBJ2-3; D possibly corresponds to TRBD2 (6 bases). Germline V CDR1 and CDR2: SGHTA, FQGNSA. This CDR3 is built from 17 residues. V lost 2 bases and J lost 6, with 21 bases in between. The CDR3 nucleotides read TGTGCCAGCAGCTTACTCTTGGCGGGGTTGGCTATGGATACGCAGTATTTT. Translating gives CASSLLLAGLAMDTQYF.

The chain uses TRBV4-1 and TRBJ2-3; 10 bases line up with TRBD2. The germline gives CDR1 MGHRA, CDR2 YSYEKL. J was trimmed by 4 bases and V by 4 bases; bases with no gene match: 11. The CDR3 sequence is 17 residues long. The CDR3 sequence: CASSPWGAGGIADTQYF. In DNA form, the CDR3 reads TGCGCCAGCAGCCCCTGGGGAGCGGGAGGGATAGCAGATACGCAGTATTTT.

Only a few counts were recorded for this clonotype. The chain joins TRBV5-1 to TRBJ2-3, with D possibly being TRBD2 (6 bases). Looked up from germline, CDR1 is SGHRS and CDR2 is YFSETQ. CDR3 length: 16 residues. Trimming pared 5 bases from V and 2 bases from J, leaving 18 bases between. In DNA form, the CDR3 reads TGCGCCAGCAGTCAAGGGCGGGGTTTGATCACAGATACGCAGTATTTT. Translating it yields CASSQGRGLITDTQYF. The variable domain in full, with the rest retrieved from reference TRBV5-1 and TRBJ2-3, is KAGVTQTPRYLIKTRGQQVTLSCSPISGHRSVSWYQQTPGQGLQFLFEYFSETQRNKGNFPGRFSGRQFSNSRSEMNVSTLELGDSALYLCASSQGRGLITDTQYFGPGTRLTVL.

This chain connects TRBV4-3 to TRBJ2-7; a weak D match, TRBD2 (5 bases). CDR3 length: 15 residues. CDR1 is LGHNA and CDR2 is YSLEER in the germline V gene. Deletions cut 0 bases from V and 1 base from J, with 10 bases between. CDR3 loop: CASSQDEGSSYEQYF. As DNA, the CDR3 is TGCGCCAGCAGCCAAGATGAGGGAAGTTCCTACGAGCAGTACTTC.

The rearrangement uses TRBV27 and TRBJ1-1; 9 bases match TRBD1. The CDR3 spans 15 residues. The V gene's germline CDR1 is MNHEY and CDR2 SMNVEV (reference sequence). Unmatched junction bases numbered 9, after V lost 5 bases and J lost 5 bases. In DNA form, the CDR3 reads TGTGCCAGCAGTCATTACGGACAGGGGAAAACTGAAGCTTTCTTT. It codes for CASSHYGQGKTEAFF.

A note on this clonotype: Its ends do not fully match the called genes, so a read error is possible. The chain recombines TRBV3-1 with TRBJ2-7; possible D gene TRBD1, 5 bases. In germline, CDR1 is LGHDT, CDR2 YNNKEL (reference sequence). The CDR3 extends over 12 amino acids. The DNA of the CDR3 is TGTGCCAGCAGGCAAGCGCAGGGCGAGCAGTACTTC. Protein: CASRQAQGEQYF.

This clonotype was observed a handful of times. This chain connects TRBV13 to TRBJ2-3, with TRBD2 identical over 8 bases. Unmatched junction bases numbered 10, after V lost 5 bases and J lost 0 bases. The CDR3 is 17 residues long. CDR1 is PRHDT and CDR2 is FYEKMQ in the germline V gene (reference sequence). CDR3 bases: TGTGCCAGCAGCCTCCTAACTAGCGGACTAAGCACAGATACGCAGTATTTT. Amino acids: CASSLLTSGLSTDTQYF.

As regards this clonotype: A much bigger clone sits one base away, suggesting this may be a read error. This chain connects TRBV20-1 to TRBJ1-1, with a tentative D call TRBD1 (5 bases). Trimming took off 5 bases at V and 8 bases at J, with 9 bases between the two ends. Germline-derived CDR1 and CDR2 are DFQATT and SNEGSKA (reference sequence). This CDR3 is 10 amino acids long. The DNA for the CDR3 is TGCAGTGCTTTGCAGGGAGAAGCTTTCTTT. Translating gives CSALQGEAFF.

This sequence joins TRBV20-1 and TRBJ1-4, with 10 bases fitting TRBD1. The CDR3 has 14 residues. CDR1 and CDR2 from the germline V gene are DFQATT and SNEGSKA (reference sequence). Trimming removed 5 bases from V and 7 bases from J; junction bases left unmatched: 7. The DNA for the CDR3 is TGCAGTGCTCCCCGGACAGGGGGTAGTGAAAAACTGTTTTTT. It specifies CSAPRTGGSEKLFF.

V gene TRBV28 combines with J gene TRBJ2-5, with 7 bases lining up with TRBD2. Germline values: CDR1 MDHEN, CDR2 SYDVKM. The junction had 9 bases not matched to a gene; V was cut back by 7 bases and J by 1 base. The CDR3 is 15 residues long. The CDR3 loop is CASNSVAGSQETQYF. The CDR3 DNA reads TGTGCCAGCAATTCGGTAGCGGGCAGCCAAGAGACCCAGTACTTC. Drawing the rest from reference TRBV28 and TRBJ2-5, the complete variable domain is DVKVTQSSRYLVKRTGEKVFLECVQDMDHENMFWYRQDPGLGLRLIYFSYDVKMKEKGDIPEGYSVSREKKERFSLILESASTNQTSMYLCASNSVAGSQETQYFGPGTRLLVL.